The rows below give T cell receptor beta chains drawn from one sample of a study of shared clonotypes between healthy human individuals. The method was immunoSEQ multiplex PCR; TCRdb's version includes in-frame clones alone and lacks a portion of them. The sample records about 2.2 million clones, around 93% being singletons. What was sequenced was naive CD8+ T cells from PBMCs. The receptors originated from a man aged 18 to 30 in good health. Some clones in this sample may be carry-over from other donors' samples. CDR3s include the opening cysteine and the closing phenylalanine or tryptophan. The D gene is left open where the match is weak. Only some rows state a clone size, as once, few, many or a class for expanded clones.

NA	once	TRBV27	TRBJ2-2	TGTGCCAGCAGTTTTATTGTCAGGACCGGGGAGCTGTTTTTT	CASSFIVRTGELFF
NA	NA	TRBV7-8	TRBJ2-3	TGTGCCAGCAGCTTAGCGTGGACTAGCACAGATACGCAGTATTTT	CASSLAWTSTDTQYF
NA	NA	TRBV7-9	TRBJ1-1	TGTGCCAGCAGTTTAACAGGAGATGGCACTGAAGCTTTCTTT	CASSLTGDGTEAFF
TRBD2	NA	TRBV27	TRBJ2-7	TGTGCCAGCAGATTGGGGAGCGGGAAATTTCCCTACGAGCAGTACTTC	CASRLGSGKFPYEQYF
TRBD1	NA	TRBV28	TRBJ2-4	TGTGCCAGCAGTTCCGACAGGGGGTCTTGGTCCAAAAACATTCAGTACTTC	CASSSDRGSWSKNIQYF
NA	NA	TRBV9	TRBJ2-1	TGTGCCAGCAGCGTAATGTCGGGGCATGAGCAGTTCTTC	CASSVMSGHEQFF
TRBD1	NA	TRBV15	TRBJ2-5	TGTGCCACCAGCAGGGGGGGACAGGCCGGTGAGACCCAGTACTTC	CATSRGGQAGETQYF
TRBD1	NA	TRBV27	TRBJ2-7	TGTGCCAGCAGTTTGACAGGGCTCTACGAGCAGTACTTC	CASSLTGLYEQYF
NA	NA	TRBV2	TRBJ2-2	TGTGCCAGCAGCCCCCCGGGGCGGACCGGGGAGCTGTTTTTT	CASSPPGRTGELFF
NA	NA	TRBV6-5	TRBJ1-2	TGTGCCAGCAGTTACTCGACCCCCGCCCCAAACTATGGCTACACCTTC	CASSYSTPAPNYGYTF
TRBD1	NA	TRBV4-1	TRBJ1-1	TGCGCCAGCAGCCAAGCGACAGGGGGCTTCACTGAAGCTTTCTTT	CASSQATGGFTEAFF
NA	NA	TRBV29-1	TRBJ1-2	TGCAGCGTTCGCGTACCCTATGGCTACACCTTC	CSVRVPYGYTF
NA	NA	TRBV28	TRBJ2-7	TGTGCCAGCAGAGATGGGGCGGCTATTGACGAGCAGTACTTC	CASRDGAAIDEQYF
NA	NA	TRBV4-2	TRBJ2-7	TGTGCCAGCAGCCACCGGACAGCCTACGAGCAGTACTTC	CASSHRTAYEQYF
NA	NA	TRBV5-1	TRBJ1-1	TGCGCCAGCAGACTGGAGGGGCACACTGAAGCTTTCTTT	CASRLEGHTEAFF